This TCR beta chain comes out of a study of blood T cell repertoires in COVID-19. CDR1 and CDR2 from the germline V gene are SGHRS and YFSETQ. The V end lost 0 bases, the J end lost 0 bases, and 5 bases lay between the germline ends. CDR3 length equals 14 residues. Sequenced by immunoSEQ multiplex PCR; TCRdb stores in-frame clones only, minus some. The table lists some 350,000 clones, more than 80% of them singletons, with about 1% in the top ten. This TCR was recovered from a young man who had recovered from COVID-19. J is TRBJ2-3 and V is TRBV5-1; no reliable D call. Sequenced sample: PBMCs or T cells enriched from blood (not recorded which). CDR3 in DNA: TGCGCCAGCAGCTTGGTTACAAGCACAGATACGCAGTATTTT. Protein product: CASSLVTSTDTQYF.